The 24 T cell receptor beta chains presented below share a single source sample, sequenced in a study of cytomegalovirus exposure and HLA in healthy donors. 60 Vbeta and 13 Jbeta primers were used in PCR. This table comes from immunoSEQ multiplex PCR, and its TCRdb copy is limited to in-frame clones, with some not included. The sample consists of 150,000 to 200,000 clones, 78% of them appearing once. The sample taken for sequencing was PBMCs. These receptors all come from a woman aged 30 to 39 in good health and CMV-seropositive.

The V gene is TRBV6-5, the J gene TRBJ1-1; D gene uncertain. CDR3 length equals 13 residues. From germline, CDR1 is MNHEY and CDR2 SVGAGI. V shed 7 bases and J shed 1 base, with 10 bases lying between them. CDR3: CASKPSGNTEAFF. The CDR3, as DNA: TGTGCCAGCAAGCCGTCTGGGAACACTGAAGCTTTCTTT.

The chain couples TRBV7-2 to TRBJ2-2; 7 nucleotides match TRBD1. With 5 bases clipped from V and 3 bases from J, the junction kept 9 bases outside the gene matches. The germline gives CDR1 SGHTA, CDR2 FQGNSA. This CDR3 contains 16 residues. CDR3 sequence: CASSVRQGLDTGELFF. The CDR3 DNA reads as TGTGCCAGCAGCGTTAGACAGGGTTTGGACACCGGGGAGCTGTTTTTT.

This clone was counted a few times. This chain links TRBV4-3 with TRBJ1-6; 8 nucleotides line up with TRBD1. The CDR3 is made up of 14 amino acids. Germline V gives CDR1 LGHNA, CDR2 YSLEER. The V gene end was trimmed by 4 bases and the J gene end by 8 bases; junction bases not matched to a gene: 4. CDR3 residues: CASSRAGGDSPLHF. Written as DNA, the CDR3 is TGCGCCAGCAGCCGAGCAGGGGGCGATTCACCCCTCCACTTT.

V gene TRBV7-6 combines with J gene TRBJ1-1, with D uncertain. The germline CDR1 and CDR2 sequences are SGHVS and FNYEAQ. The CDR3 is made up of 14 amino acids. V lost 5 bases and J 2 bases, leaving 12 bases between the germline ends. DNA of the CDR3: TGTGCCAGCAGCCCCAATAGTCCAAACACTGAAGCTTTCTTT. It translates to CASSPNSPNTEAFF.

Here the CDR3 reads CASSQETSGVAPDTQYF. DNA of the CDR3: TGTGCCAGCAGCCAAGAAACTAGCGGAGTGGCTCCAGATACGCAGTATTTT. V usage is TRBV4-2 and J usage is TRBJ2-3; 8 bases line up with TRBD2. Germline trimming cut 0 bases from V and 4 bases from J; bases unmatched to any gene: 9. Germline assignment: CDR1 LGHNA and CDR2 YNFKEQ. The CDR3 runs to 17 residues.

The V call is TRBV2, the J call TRBJ1-1, with D unresolved. This CDR3 has 12 residues. CDR1 SNHLY and CDR2 FYNNEI come from the germline V gene. V was clipped by 4 bases and J by 7 bases, with 10 bases between them. CDR3: CASSVSRIEAFF. As DNA, the CDR3 is TGTGCCAGCAGTGTATCCAGGATTGAAGCTTTCTTT.

V is TRBV7-2 and J is TRBJ1-2, with 7 bases matching TRBD1. The J segment lost 8 bases and the V segment lost 4 bases, leaving 10 bases of the junction unmatched. The CDR3 loop spans 14 amino acids. CDR1 SGHTA and CDR2 FQGNSA come from the germline V gene. In DNA, the CDR3 is TGTGCCAGCAGCTGGGCGACAGGGCCGGGAGGCTACACCTTC. Translated, it gives CASSWATGPGGYTF.

This chain links TRBV28 with TRBJ1-4; D unresolved. The germline V gene has CDR1 MDHEN and CDR2 SYDVKM. The length of the CDR3 is 13 residues. V was pared by 3 bases and J by 7 bases, with 9 bases between. The CDR3 nucleotides read TGTGCCAGCAGTTTCGCGGGTAGTGAAAAACTGTTTTTT. Amino acid sequence: CASSFAGSEKLFF.

The V call is TRBV28, the J call TRBJ1-2, with TRBD1 matching 7 bases. This CDR3 region has 14 residues. From germline, CDR1 is MDHEN and CDR2 SYDVKM. Trimming at V came to 6 bases and at J to 4 bases, leaving 8 bases not matched to a gene. The DNA of the CDR3 is TGTGCCAGCAGGACACACGGGACAGTCTATGGCTACACCTTC. Protein: CASRTHGTVYGYTF.

This chain uses TRBV19 with TRBJ1-3; TRBD1 might be the D (5 bases). V was clipped by 9 bases and J by 0 bases, with 9 bases between them. Germline-derived CDR1 and CDR2 are LNHDA and SQIVND (reference sequence). The CDR3 is made up of 13 amino acids. Here the CDR3 DNA reads TGTGCCAGCAGGGTATACTCTGGAAACACCATATATTTT. It is translated as CASRVYSGNTIYF.

As concerns this clone: In the same sample, other DNA sequences code for this CDR3. This chain uses TRBV5-1 with TRBJ1-4; TRBD1 might be the D (6 bases). The V gene's germline CDR1 is SGHRS and CDR2 YFSETQ. V lost 3 bases and J lost 5, with 14 bases in between. This CDR3 spans 15 amino acids. The CDR3 region has the DNA TGCGCCAGCAGCTCGTTTACAGGGCTAAATGAAAAACTGTTTTTT. Translated: CASSSFTGLNEKLFF.

The gene calls are TRBV4-1 and TRBJ1-1; no clear D gene. V was clipped by 4 bases and J by 2 bases, with 5 bases between them. CDR3 size: 12 residues. From germline, CDR1 is MGHRA and CDR2 YSYEKL. CDR3 nucleotide sequence: TGCGCCAGCAGCCTTACTAACACTGAAGCTTTCTTT. It encodes CASSLTNTEAFF.

The V and J genes are TRBV6-1 and TRBJ1-1; TRBD1 agrees at 7 bases. The CDR3 has 13 amino acids. Germline values: CDR1 MNHNS, CDR2 SASEGT. V was pared by 8 bases and J by 1 base, with 4 bases of the junction left unmatched. The CDR3 DNA is TGTGCCAGCGGGGACAGTCAGAACACTGAAGCTTTCTTT. It yields the protein CASGDSQNTEAFF.

About this clone itself: Sequence at one end of the junction differs from germline and may be a read error. The chain carries TRBV29-1 and TRBJ1-2; the match to TRBD1 covers 9 bases. CDR3 length equals 14 residues. Germline CDR1 and CDR2: SQVTM and ANQGSEA. The CDR3 nucleotides read TGCAGCGTTGAAGCCCGGGGACAGGGAGTTGGCTACACCTTT. Translation: CSVEARGQGVGYTF.

The V call is TRBV21-1, the J call TRBJ1-5; the table calls TRBD1, which could not be checked here. TRBV21-1 is a pseudogene. This CDR3 comprises 15 residues. CDR3 sequence reads: CASSKVGRAMGPQHF. The CDR3 coding sequence is TGTGCCAGCAGCAAAGTCGGCAGGGCAATGGGGCCCCAGCATTTT.

CDR3 sequence (DNA): TGTGCCATCAGTGAGTCAATATCAGTAGGGGTTCGTGAGGCCAACGTCCTGACTTTC. Its translation: CAISESISVGVREANVLTF. The chain carries TRBV10-3 and TRBJ2-6; D may be TRBD1 (5 bases). V shed 0 bases and J shed 6 bases, with 21 bases lying between them. CDR3 size: 19 residues. The germline V gene has CDR1 ENHRY and CDR2 SYGVKD.

The chain is built from TRBV18 and TRBJ2-7, with D possibly matching TRBD1 (5 bases). Germline V gives CDR1 KGHSH, CDR2 LQKENI. V lost 2 bases and J 3 bases, leaving 14 bases between the germline ends. The CDR3 runs 15 residues. The CDR3: CASSPFDSIDYEQYF. CDR3 bases: TGTGCCAGCTCACCATTCGACAGCATCGACTACGAGCAGTACTTC. Full variable domain (remainder filled in from reference TRBV18 and TRBJ2-7): NAGVMQNPRHLVRRRGQEARLRCSPMKGHSHVYWYRQLPEEGLKFMVYLQKENIIDESGMPKERFSAEFPKEGPSILRIQQVVRGDSAAYFCASSPFDSIDYEQYFGPGTRLTVT.

The J gene is TRBJ2-6, the V gene TRBV7-9; the match to TRBD1 covers 10 bases. The CDR3 contains 18 residues. After removal of 4 bases from V and 4 bases from J, the junction contained 10 bases not matched to a gene. Germline CDR1 SEHNR, CDR2 FQNEAQ (reference sequence). This CDR3 is CASSSPEGQGTGANVLTF. The CDR3 bases are TGTGCCAGCAGCTCCCCCGAGGGACAGGGGACCGGGGCCAACGTCCTGACTTTC.

The genes are TRBV1 and TRBJ2-7; the listed D gene, TRBD2, was not tested against the DNA. TRBV1 is labeled a pseudogene. The length of the CDR3 is 9 residues. This CDR3 is CTRRDEQYF. As DNA, the CDR3 is TGCACCAGACGGGACGAGCAGTACTTC.

This sequence joins TRBV2 and TRBJ2-5; 7 nucleotides match TRBD1. The CDR3 consists of 15 residues. The junction had 4 bases not matched to a gene; V was cut back by 3 bases and J by 0 bases. CDR1 SNHLY and CDR2 FYNNEI come from the germline V gene. CDR3 in DNA: TGTGCCAGCAGTGAGGAGGACAGGTACCAAGAGACCCAGTACTTC. Its translation: CASSEEDRYQETQYF.

The rearrangement joins TRBV27 to TRBJ1-6; D may be TRBD1 (6 bases). Trimming took off 10 bases at V and 7 bases at J, with 23 bases between the two ends. CDR1 and CDR2 (germline): MNHEY, SMNVEV (reference sequence). This CDR3 is built from 16 residues. The CDR3 sequence: CATKLEGDTGNSPLHF. The DNA for the CDR3 is TGTGCCACCAAGTTGGAAGGAGACACAGGGAATTCACCCCTCCACTTT.

This chain connects TRBV27 to TRBJ2-7, with a tentative D call TRBD1 (5 bases). Germline loops: CDR1 MNHEY, CDR2 SMNVEV (reference sequence). The CDR3 covers 14 residues. Trimming took 3 bases from V and 0 from J, leaving 9 bases between them. The CDR3 reads CASSFRQSSYEQYF. Written as DNA, the CDR3 is TGTGCCAGCAGTTTTAGACAGAGCTCCTACGAGCAGTACTTC.

This clone was seen a handful of times. The chain has TRBV4-2 and TRBJ1-1; D might be TRBD1 (6 bases). Per germline, CDR1 LGHNA and CDR2 YNFKEQ. Trimming pared 0 bases from V and 0 bases from J, leaving 8 bases between. The length of the CDR3 is 15 residues. The CDR3 nucleotides read TGTGCCAGCAGCCAAGAAGAGGGGGTGAACACTGAAGCTTTCTTT. It encodes CASSQEEGVNTEAFF.

The V call is TRBV5-1, the J call TRBJ2-1, with 8 bases identical to TRBD1. Germline assignment: CDR1 SGHRS and CDR2 YFSETQ. The length of the CDR3 is 18 residues. Trimming cost V 3 bases and J 5 bases; bases outside gene matches: 16. CDR3 region: CASSSPGQAVWSNNEQFF. For the CDR3, the DNA is TGCGCCAGCAGCTCCCCGGGACAGGCCGTCTGGAGTAACAATGAGCAGTTCTTC.